The entry that follows covers one TCR beta chain sequence. The antigen is undetermined. These data come from a study of cytomegalovirus exposure and HLA in healthy donors. The overall study: About 85 million unique TCRs from HLA-typed donors were held in an early release of data. Overall study results and limits: Researchers reported from a later analysis that most CMV-associated TCR beta chains appeared HLA-restricted. In a later analysis, TCR beta V- and J-gene trimming was associated with a missense DCLRE1C variant. Association of roughly 17,000 TCR beta sequences with HLA alleles was found at 0.05 false discovery rate in a later analysis.

V was cut by 0 bases and J by 8 bases, with 11 bases left in between. The length of the CDR3 is 15 residues. CDR1 is SGHDN and CDR2 is FVKESK in the germline V gene. The primer mix had 60 Vbeta and 13 Jbeta primers. Sequencing was performed with immunoSEQ multiplex PCR; in TCRdb, only in-frame clones are kept and a portion is missing. In all, the sample yields around 210,000 clones. This TCR was recovered from a woman in her 30s in good health and CMV-seropositive. The chain combines TRBV14 with TRBJ1-6, with a tentative D call TRBD1 (5 bases). Material for sequencing was PBMCs. The CDR3 here is CASSQDVDTYSPLHF. DNA for the CDR3: TGTGCCAGCAGCCAAGATGTGGACACATATTCACCCCTCCACTTT.